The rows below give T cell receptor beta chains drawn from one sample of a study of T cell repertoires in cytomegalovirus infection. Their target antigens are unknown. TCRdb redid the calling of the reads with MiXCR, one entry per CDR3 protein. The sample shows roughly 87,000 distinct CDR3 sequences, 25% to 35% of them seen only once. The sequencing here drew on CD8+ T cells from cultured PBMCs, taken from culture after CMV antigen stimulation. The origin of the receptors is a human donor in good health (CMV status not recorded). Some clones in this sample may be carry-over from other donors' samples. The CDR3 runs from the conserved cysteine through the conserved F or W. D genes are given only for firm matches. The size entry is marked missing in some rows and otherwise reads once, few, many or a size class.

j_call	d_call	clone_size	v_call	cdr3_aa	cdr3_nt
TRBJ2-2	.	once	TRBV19	CASSGGQKNTGELFF	TGTGCCAGTAGTGGAGGACAGAAGAACACCGGGGAGCTGTTTTTT
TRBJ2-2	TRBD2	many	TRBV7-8	CASRFRTGTRSTGELFF	TGTGCCAGCAGATTCCGAACCGGGACTAGATCTACCGGGGAGCTGTTTTTT
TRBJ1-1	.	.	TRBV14	CASSQDPNTEAFF	TGTGCCAGCAGCCAAGATCCAAACACTGAAGCTTTCTTT
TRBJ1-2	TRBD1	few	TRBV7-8	CASSLTGTDNYGYTF	TGTGCCAGCAGCCTGACCGGGACAGATAACTATGGCTACACCTTC
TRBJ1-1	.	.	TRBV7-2	CASSSRDITWGMNTEAFF	TGTGCCAGCAGCTCACGGGACATCACCTGGGGCATGAACACTGAAGCTTTCTTT
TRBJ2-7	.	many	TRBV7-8	CASSLGAQGRPYEQYF	TGTGCCAGCAGCTTAGGCGCCCAGGGACGGCCCTACGAGCAGTACTTC
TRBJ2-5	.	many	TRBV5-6	CASSAGRGQETQYF	TGTGCCAGCAGCGCTGGACGGGGCCAAGAGACCCAGTACTTC
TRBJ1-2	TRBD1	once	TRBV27	CASKRAGGPYGYTF	TGTGCCAGCAAAAGGGCAGGGGGCCCCTATGGCTACACCTTC
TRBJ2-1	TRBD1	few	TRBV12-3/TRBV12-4	CASSLFPGTGVGDEQFF	TGTGCCAGCAGTTTATTCCCCGGGACAGGGGTAGGTGATGAGCAGTTCTTC
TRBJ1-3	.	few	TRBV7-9	CASSLGTLAFYF	TGTGCCAGCAGCTTGGGGACTTTGGCTTTCTATTTT
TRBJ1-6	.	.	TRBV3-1	CASSQGPGGGNSPLHF	TGTGCCAGCAGCCAAGGTCCGGGGGGCGGAAATTCACCCCTCCACTTT
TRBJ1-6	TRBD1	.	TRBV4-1	CASSQDAGQGVSPLHF	TGCGCCAGCAGCCAAGATGCGGGACAGGGGGTTTCACCCCTCCACTTT
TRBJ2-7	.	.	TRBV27	CASSLLVGNEQYF	TGTGCCAGCAGTTTGCTGGTAGGGAACGAGCAGTACTTC
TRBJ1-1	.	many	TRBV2	CASSPLGGGTEAFF	TGTGCCAGCAGTCCCCTTGGGGGGGGCACTGAAGCTTTCTTT
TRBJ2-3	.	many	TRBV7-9	CASSLGEAVRRGSDTQYF	TGTGCCAGCAGCTTAGGCGAGGCCGTCCGGCGAGGTTCGGATACGCAGTATTTT
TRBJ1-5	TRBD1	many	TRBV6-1	CASSYYGTGNSNQPQHF	TGTGCCAGCAGCTACTACGGGACAGGGAATAGCAATCAGCCCCAGCATTTT
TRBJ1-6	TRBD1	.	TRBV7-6	CASSSGQGNSPLHF	TGTGCCAGCAGCTCGGGACAGGGGAATTCACCCCTCCACTTT
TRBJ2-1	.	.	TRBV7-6	CASSNPATINEQFF	TGTGCCAGCAGCAACCCCGCCACAATCAATGAGCAGTTCTTC
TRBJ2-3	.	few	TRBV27	CASSSSYGRTDTQYF	TGTGCCAGCAGTTCGTCCTATGGGAGGACAGATACGCAGTATTTT
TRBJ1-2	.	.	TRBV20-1	CSARDGGSIYGYTF	TGCAGTGCTAGAGATGGTGGTTCCATCTATGGCTACACCTTC
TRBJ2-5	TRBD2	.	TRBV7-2	CASSLFLAGVGETQYF	TGTGCCAGCAGCTTATTTCTAGCGGGGGTCGGGGAGACCCAGTACTTC
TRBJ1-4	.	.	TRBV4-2	CASSQPFATNEKLFF	TGTGCCAGCAGCCAGCCATTCGCAACTAATGAAAAACTGTTTTTT
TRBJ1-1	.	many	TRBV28	CASRTVTEAFF	TGTGCCAGCAGGACAGTCACCGAAGCTTTCTTT
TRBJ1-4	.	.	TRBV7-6	CASSSSPGVEEKLFF	TGTGCCAGCAGCTCAAGTCCAGGGGTGGAGGAAAAACTGTTTTTT
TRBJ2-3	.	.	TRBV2	CASSEPQGFPDTQYF	TGTGCCAGCAGTGAACCTCAGGGGTTTCCAGATACGCAGTATTTT
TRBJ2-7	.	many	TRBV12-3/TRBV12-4	CASSPDYNEQYF	TGTGCCAGCAGTCCGGACTACAACGAGCAGTACTTC
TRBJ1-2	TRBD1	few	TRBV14	CASSEDRTGQLGYGYTF	TGTGCCAGCAGCGAAGACAGGACAGGACAATTGGGGTATGGCTACACCTTC
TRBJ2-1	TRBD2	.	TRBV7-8	CASSSRGGGGAVYNEQFF	TGTGCCAGCAGCTCCCGAGGGGGCGGGGGGGCGGTTTACAATGAGCAGTTCTTC
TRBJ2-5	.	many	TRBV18	CASSPVQETQYF	TGTGCCAGCTCACCAGTTCAAGAGACCCAGTACTTC
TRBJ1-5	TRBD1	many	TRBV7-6	CASSLMQGGSNQPQHF	TGTGCCAGCAGCTTAATGCAGGGGGGTAGCAATCAGCCCCAGCATTTT
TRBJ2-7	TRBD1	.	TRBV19	CASSMWGQVDEQYF	TGTGCCAGTAGTATGTGGGGACAGGTCGACGAGCAGTACTTC
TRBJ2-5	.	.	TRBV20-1	CSARDQWREETQYF	TGCAGTGCTAGAGATCAGTGGAGGGAAGAGACCCAGTACTTC
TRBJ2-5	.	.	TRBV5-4	CASSWDLGETQYF	TGTGCCAGCAGCTGGGACCTGGGGGAGACCCAGTACTTC